This note documents a single T cell receptor (beta chain) sequence. Other DNA sequences within the sample encode an identical CDR3. The sample is drawn from a study of blood T cell repertoires in COVID-19. Study-wide background: The origin of the acute and convalescent COVID-19 samples was the United States, Italy and Spain. The analysed material was cDNA or gDNA that came from T cells, B-cell-depleted T cells, or PBMCs.

The germline CDR1 and CDR2 sequences are KGHSH and LQKENI. V shed 3 bases and J 8 bases; nucleotides not matched to a gene: 8. This CDR3 spans 15 amino acids. Original analysis: Amplification from reference gene primers served as the basis for estimated nucleated cell counts. Using immunoSEQ multiplex PCR, the repertoire was profiled, and TCRdb retains in-frame clones only, with some absent. The DNA gave D and trimming, while V, J and clone size come from that table. The table includes some 200,000 clones, roughly 90% detected once. The source is a woman in her 70s with acute or convalescent COVID-19. This chain connects TRBV18 to TRBJ2-1; 9 bases are a match to TRBD2. Material: peripheral blood. Written as DNA, the CDR3 is TGTGCCAGCTCACCTCAGAGCGGGAGGAGCGATGAGCAGTTCTTC. Translating it yields CASSPQSGRSDEQFF.